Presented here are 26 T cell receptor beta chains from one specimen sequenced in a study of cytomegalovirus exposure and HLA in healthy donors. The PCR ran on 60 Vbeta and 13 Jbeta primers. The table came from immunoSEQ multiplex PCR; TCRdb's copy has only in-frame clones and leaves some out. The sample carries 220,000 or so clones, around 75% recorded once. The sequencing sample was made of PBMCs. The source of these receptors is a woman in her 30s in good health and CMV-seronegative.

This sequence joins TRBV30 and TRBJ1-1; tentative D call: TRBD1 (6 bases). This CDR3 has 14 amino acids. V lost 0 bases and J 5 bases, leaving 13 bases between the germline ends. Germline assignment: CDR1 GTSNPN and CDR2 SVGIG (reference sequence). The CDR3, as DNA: TGTGCCTGGAGTGTGGGAGGGGGGATAACTGAAGCTTTCTTT. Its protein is CAWSVGGGITEAFF.

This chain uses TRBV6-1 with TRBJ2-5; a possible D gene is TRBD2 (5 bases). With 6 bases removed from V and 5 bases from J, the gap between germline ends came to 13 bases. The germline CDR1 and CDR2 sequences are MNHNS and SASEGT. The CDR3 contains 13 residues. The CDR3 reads CASRELGGETQYF. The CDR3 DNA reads TGTGCCAGCAGGGAACTAGGTGGGGAGACCCAGTACTTC.

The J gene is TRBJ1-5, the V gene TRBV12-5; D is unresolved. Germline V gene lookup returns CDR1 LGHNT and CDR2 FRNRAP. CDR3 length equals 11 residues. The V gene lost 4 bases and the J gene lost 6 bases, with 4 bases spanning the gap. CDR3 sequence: CASGSGQPQHF. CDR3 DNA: TGTGCTAGTGGTTCCGGTCAGCCCCAGCATTTT.

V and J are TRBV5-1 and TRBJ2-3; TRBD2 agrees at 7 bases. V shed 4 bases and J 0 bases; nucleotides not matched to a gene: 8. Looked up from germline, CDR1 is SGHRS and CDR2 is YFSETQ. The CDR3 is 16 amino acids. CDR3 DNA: TGCGCCAGCAGCGGGGAGGGCCGAACTAGCACAGATACGCAGTATTTT. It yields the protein CASSGEGRTSTDTQYF.

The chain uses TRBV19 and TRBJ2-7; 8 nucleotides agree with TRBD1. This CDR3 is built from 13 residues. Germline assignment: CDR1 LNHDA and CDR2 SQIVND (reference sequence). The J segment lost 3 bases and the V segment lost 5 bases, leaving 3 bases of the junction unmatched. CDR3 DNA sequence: TGTGCCAGTAGTGACAGGGGACGCTACGAGCAGTACTTC. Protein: CASSDRGRYEQYF.

Written as DNA, the CDR3 is TGTGCCAGCAGGACGGACAGGCTACTCAATCAGCCCCAGCATTTT. Translation: CASRTDRLLNQPQHF. This rearrangement joins TRBV6-5 to TRBJ1-5, with 7 bases lining up with TRBD1. V shed 6 bases, J shed 3 bases, and the junction held 8 bases outside the gene matches. CDR3 length: 15 amino acids. The V gene's germline CDR1 is MNHEY and CDR2 SVGAGI.

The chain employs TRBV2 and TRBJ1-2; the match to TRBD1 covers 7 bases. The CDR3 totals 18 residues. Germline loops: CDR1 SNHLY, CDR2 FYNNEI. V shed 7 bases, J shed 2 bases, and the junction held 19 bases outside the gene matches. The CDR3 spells CASTHSSNYRGSNYGYTF. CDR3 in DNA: TGTGCCAGCACTCATTCAAGCAATTACAGGGGCTCAAACTATGGCTACACCTTC.

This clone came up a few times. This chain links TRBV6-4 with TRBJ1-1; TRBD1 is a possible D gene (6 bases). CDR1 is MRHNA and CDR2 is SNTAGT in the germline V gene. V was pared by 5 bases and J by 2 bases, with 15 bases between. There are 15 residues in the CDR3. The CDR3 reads CASSWGWTENTEAFF. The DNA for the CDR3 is TGTGCCAGCAGTTGGGGATGGACAGAAAACACTGAAGCTTTCTTT.

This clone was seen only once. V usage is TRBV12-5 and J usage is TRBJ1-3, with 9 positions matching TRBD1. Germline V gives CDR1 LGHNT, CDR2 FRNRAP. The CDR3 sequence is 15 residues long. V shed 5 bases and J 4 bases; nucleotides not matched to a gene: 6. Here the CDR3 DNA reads TGTGCTAGTGGTCCCCCGACAGGGGGAGGAAACACCATATATTTT. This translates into CASGPPTGGGNTIYF.

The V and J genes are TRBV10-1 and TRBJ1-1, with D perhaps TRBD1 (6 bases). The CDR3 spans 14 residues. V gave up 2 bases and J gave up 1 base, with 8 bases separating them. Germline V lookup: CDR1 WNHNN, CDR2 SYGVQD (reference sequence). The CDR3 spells CASSEGGKNTEAFF. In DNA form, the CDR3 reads TGCGCCAGCAGTGAGGGGGGCAAGAACACTGAAGCTTTCTTT.

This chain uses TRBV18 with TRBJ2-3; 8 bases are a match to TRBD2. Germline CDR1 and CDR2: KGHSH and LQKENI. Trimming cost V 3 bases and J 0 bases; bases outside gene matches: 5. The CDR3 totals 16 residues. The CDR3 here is CASSPAGRGSTDTQYF. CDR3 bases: TGTGCCAGCTCACCGGCCGGGAGGGGGAGCACAGATACGCAGTATTTT.

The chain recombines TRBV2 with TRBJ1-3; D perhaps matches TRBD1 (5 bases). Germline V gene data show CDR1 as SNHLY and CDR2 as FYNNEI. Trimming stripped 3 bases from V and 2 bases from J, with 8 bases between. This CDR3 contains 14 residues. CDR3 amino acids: CASSEAGPGNTIYF. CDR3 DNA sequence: TGTGCCAGCAGTGAGGCAGGGCCTGGAAACACCATATATTTT.

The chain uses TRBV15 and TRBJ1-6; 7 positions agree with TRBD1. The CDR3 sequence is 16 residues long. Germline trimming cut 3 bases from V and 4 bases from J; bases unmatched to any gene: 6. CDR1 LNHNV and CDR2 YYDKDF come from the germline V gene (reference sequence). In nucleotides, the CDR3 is TGTGCCACCAGCAGTCCTCTGACAGGGTATAATTCACCCCTCCACTTT. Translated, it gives CATSSPLTGYNSPLHF.

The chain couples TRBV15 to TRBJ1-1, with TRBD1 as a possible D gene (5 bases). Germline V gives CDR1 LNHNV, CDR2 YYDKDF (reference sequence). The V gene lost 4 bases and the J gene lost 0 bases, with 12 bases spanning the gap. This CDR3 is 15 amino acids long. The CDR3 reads CATSKRTTLNTEAFF. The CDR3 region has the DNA TGTGCCACCAGCAAACGGACAACCCTGAACACTGAAGCTTTCTTT.

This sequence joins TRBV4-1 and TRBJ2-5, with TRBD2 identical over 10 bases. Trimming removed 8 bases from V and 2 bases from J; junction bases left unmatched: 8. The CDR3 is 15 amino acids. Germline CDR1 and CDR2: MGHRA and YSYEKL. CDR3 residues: CASAGLAEKQETQYF. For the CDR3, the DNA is TGCGCCAGCGCCGGACTAGCGGAGAAACAAGAGACCCAGTACTTC.

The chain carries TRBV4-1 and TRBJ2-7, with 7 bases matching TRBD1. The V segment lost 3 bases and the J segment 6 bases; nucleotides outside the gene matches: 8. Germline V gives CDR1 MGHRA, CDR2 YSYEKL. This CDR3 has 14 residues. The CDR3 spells CASSHTDREGEQYF. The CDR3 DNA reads TGCGCCAGCAGCCATACAGACAGGGAAGGCGAGCAGTACTTC.

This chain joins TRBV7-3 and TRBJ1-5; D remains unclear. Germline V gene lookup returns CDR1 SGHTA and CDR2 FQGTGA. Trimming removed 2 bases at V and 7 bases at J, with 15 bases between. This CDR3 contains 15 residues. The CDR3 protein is CASSLVTGLGQPQHF. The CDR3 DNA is TGTGCCAGCAGCTTAGTGACGGGGTTGGGCCAGCCCCAGCATTTT.

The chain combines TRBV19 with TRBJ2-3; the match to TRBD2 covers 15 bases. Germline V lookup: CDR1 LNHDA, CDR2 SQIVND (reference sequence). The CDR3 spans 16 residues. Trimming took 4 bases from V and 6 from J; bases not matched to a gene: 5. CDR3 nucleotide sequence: TGTGCCAGTAGTAACGGACTAGCGGGAGGGTCGGATACGCAGTATTTT. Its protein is CASSNGLAGGSDTQYF.

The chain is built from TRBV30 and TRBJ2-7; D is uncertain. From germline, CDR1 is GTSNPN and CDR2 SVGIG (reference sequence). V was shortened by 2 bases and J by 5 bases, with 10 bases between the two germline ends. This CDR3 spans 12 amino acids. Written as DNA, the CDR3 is TGTGCCTGGAGTCCAGGCAGCCACGAGCAGTACTTC. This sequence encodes CAWSPGSHEQYF. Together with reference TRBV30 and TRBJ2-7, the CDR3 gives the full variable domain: SQTIHQWPATLVQPVGSPLSLECTVEGTSNPNLYWYRQAAGRGLQLLFYSVGIGQISSEVPQNLSASRPQDRQFILSSKKLLLSDSGFYLCAWSPGSHEQYFGPGTRLTVT.

CDR3 sequence: CASSPTEIMNTEAFF. The CDR3 nucleotides are TGTGCCAGCAGTCCAACTGAGATAATGAACACTGAAGCTTTCTTT. This chain joins TRBV6-5 and TRBJ1-1; D is undetermined. The CDR3 has 15 amino acids. V was clipped by 5 bases and J by 0 bases, with 13 bases between them. Looked up from germline, CDR1 is MNHEY and CDR2 is SVGAGI.

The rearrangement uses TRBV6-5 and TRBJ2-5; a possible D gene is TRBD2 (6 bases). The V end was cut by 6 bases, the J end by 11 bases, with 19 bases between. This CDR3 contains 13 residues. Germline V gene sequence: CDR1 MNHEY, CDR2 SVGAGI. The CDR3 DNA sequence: TGTGCCAGCAGAAGGGACTCAAAGGGTGAGCAGTACTTC. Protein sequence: CASRRDSKGEQYF.

CDR3 in DNA: TGCGCCAAACATTGGGAGGGGGAACATCCCTACGAGCAGTACTTC. This sequence encodes CAKHWEGEHPYEQYF. This rearrangement joins TRBV5-1 to TRBJ2-7; D is possibly TRBD2 (7 bases). This CDR3 has 15 residues. Germline-derived CDR1 and CDR2 are SGHRS and YFSETQ. With 9 bases removed from V and 2 bases from J, the gap between germline ends came to 21 bases.

The DNA of the CDR3 is TGTGCCACGACAGGGGGCATAGGTCATGGCTACACCTTC. Its translation is CATTGGIGHGYTF. The rearrangement joins TRBV19 to TRBJ1-2; 10 nucleotides align to TRBD1. CDR3 length: 13 amino acids. V dropped 10 bases and J dropped 6; count of bases not matched to a gene: 8. The germline CDR1 and CDR2 sequences are LNHDA and SQIVND (reference sequence).

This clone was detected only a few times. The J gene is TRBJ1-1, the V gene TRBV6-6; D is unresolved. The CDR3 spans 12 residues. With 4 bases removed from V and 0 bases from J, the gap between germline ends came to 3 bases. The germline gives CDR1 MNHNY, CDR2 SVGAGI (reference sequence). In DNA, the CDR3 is TGTGCCAGCAGTTCCATGAACACTGAAGCTTTCTTT. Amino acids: CASSSMNTEAFF.

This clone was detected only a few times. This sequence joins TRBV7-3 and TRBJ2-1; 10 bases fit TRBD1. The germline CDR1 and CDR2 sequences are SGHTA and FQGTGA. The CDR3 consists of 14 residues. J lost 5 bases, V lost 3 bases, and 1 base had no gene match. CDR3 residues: CASSFGTGDNEQFF. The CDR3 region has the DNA TGTGCCAGCAGCTTCGGGACAGGGGACAATGAGCAGTTCTTC.

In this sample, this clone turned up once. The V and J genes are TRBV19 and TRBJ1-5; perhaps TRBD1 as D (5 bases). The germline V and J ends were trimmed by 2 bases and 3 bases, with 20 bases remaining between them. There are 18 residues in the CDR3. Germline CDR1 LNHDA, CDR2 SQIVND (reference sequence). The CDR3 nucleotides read TGTGCCAGTAGTATATGGGGCAGGTCGTCTGTTACCAATCAGCCCCAGCATTTT. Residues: CASSIWGRSSVTNQPQHF.